The 23 T cell receptor beta chains presented below share a single source sample, sequenced in a study of post-analysis software for immune sequencing data (dated by TCRdb to between 2015 and 2016). The library relied on PCR. The sequencer listed for this sample is Illumina HiSeq 2500. Unique molecular identifiers were incorporated into TCR beta cDNA libraries to reduce PCR and sequencing biases. TCRdb trimmed public reads at Q25 via fastp, called clones via MiXCR and kept in-frame beta chains. Rows with one shared CDR3 protein collapse into an entry with the most common genes and DNA. The sample data list hundreds of thousands of distinct CDR3 sequences, and roughly 27% of these were observed just once. 0.5% to 0.6% of the sample belongs to the ten largest clones. Here is what the overall study found, with its caveats: Patients showed significantly higher frequencies than controls for about 5 TRBV segments, among them TRBV5-6, TRBV5-1 and TRBV20-1.

Their specific antigens are unknown. Sample: blood. The source of these receptors is a girl aged 10-17 years with multiple sclerosis.

The V gene is TRBV5-1, the J gene TRBJ1-1; D perhaps matches TRBD1 (5 bases). V shed 3 bases and J shed 5 bases, with 14 bases lying between them. The germline V gene has CDR1 SGHRS and CDR2 YFSETQ. This CDR3 spans 14 amino acids. The CDR3 region is CASSYGGEYTEAFF. The CDR3 nucleotides are TGCGCCAGCAGCTACGGGGGAGAATATACTGAAGCTTTCTTT.

This clonotype was seen only a few times. The chain recombines TRBV5-1 with TRBJ2-7, with 11 bases matching TRBD2. CDR3 length: 14 residues. V lost 4 bases and J lost 3; bases outside the gene matches: 3. The germline V gene has CDR1 SGHRS and CDR2 YFSETQ. The CDR3 here is CASSLTSGGYEQYF. Here the CDR3 DNA reads TGCGCCAGCAGCCTAACTAGCGGGGGCTACGAGCAGTACTTC.

The V and J genes are TRBV6-2 or TRBV6-3 and TRBJ2-1; D unresolved. The CDR3 is 13 residues long. CDR1 is MNHEY and CDR2 is SVGEGT in the germline V gene. Between the trimmed V and J ends, which lost 6 bases and 6 bases, there was a span of 12 bases. The CDR3 is CASSTRIPNEQFF. The CDR3 DNA sequence: TGTGCCAGCAGCACGAGGATACCCAATGAGCAGTTCTTC.

This clonotype was seen a few times. The rearrangement joins TRBV4-1 to TRBJ2-1; D unresolved. Germline lookup yields CDR1 MGHRA and CDR2 YSYEKL. V was clipped by 0 bases and J by 12 bases, with 6 bases between them. The CDR3 totals 11 residues. Here the CDR3 reads CASSQEVGQFF. CDR3 bases: TGCGCCAGCAGCCAAGAGGTAGGGCAGTTCTTC.

A few counts support this clonotype. The chain combines TRBV24-1 with TRBJ2-6; D unclear. This CDR3 has 15 amino acids. The germline V gene encodes CDR1 KGHDR and CDR2 SFDVKD. Trimming left V 9 bases short and J 0 bases short, with 11 bases between. In DNA form, the CDR3 reads TGTGCCACCGGACGAATCAGCTCTGGGGCCAACGTCCTGACTTTC. Protein sequence: CATGRISSGANVLTF.

This clonotype was observed many times. The CDR3 DNA follows: TGTGCCAGCAGCTGGACTGGATCCTACGAGCAGTACTTC. Protein: CASSWTGSYEQYF. V and J are TRBV5-4 and TRBJ2-7, with D perhaps matching TRBD2 (5 bases). The CDR3 has 13 residues. The V end lost 3 bases, the J end lost 1 base, and 8 bases lay between the germline ends. Germline V CDR1 and CDR2: SGHNT, YYREEE (reference sequence).

This clonotype was detected a few times. The chain combines TRBV15 with TRBJ2-7, with D unresolved. This CDR3 is built from 15 residues. Germline V CDR1 and CDR2: LNHNV, YYDKDF (reference sequence). The germline V and J ends were trimmed by 0 bases and 3 bases, with 12 bases remaining between them. The CDR3 sequence is CATSRDRSLNYEQYF. DNA of the CDR3: TGTGCCACCAGCAGAGATCGTAGTCTGAACTACGAGCAGTACTTC.

The CDR3 here is CSVEEGLAGETQYF. DNA of the CDR3: TGCAGCGTTGAAGAAGGCCTAGCGGGAGAGACCCAGTACTTC. The chain links TRBV29-1 to TRBJ2-5, with 8 bases fitting TRBD2. V dropped 0 bases and J dropped 4; count of bases not matched to a gene: 4. This CDR3 contains 14 residues. Germline V gene lookup returns CDR1 SQVTM and CDR2 ANQGSEA.

The J gene is TRBJ2-7, the V gene TRBV20-1; D unclear. The CDR3 spans 16 residues. V was trimmed by 0 bases and J by 4 bases, leaving 19 bases between them. Germline V lookup: CDR1 DFQATT, CDR2 SNEGSKA (reference sequence). The CDR3 DNA follows: TGCAGTGCTAGAGATGTTCCTGGACGCCCCGGATACGAGCAGTACTTC. Protein product: CSARDVPGRPGYEQYF.

This clonotype came up a few times. The chain combines TRBV24-1 with TRBJ2-5; TRBD1 is a possible D gene (6 bases). The CDR3 totals 14 residues. The germline CDR1 and CDR2 sequences are KGHDR and SFDVKD. Deletions cut 5 bases from V and 7 bases from J, with 16 bases between. CDR3: CATSGHRDSVTQYF. The CDR3 coding sequence is TGTGCCACCAGTGGCCACAGGGATTCGGTGACCCAGTACTTC.

This clonotype was detected only a few times. The chain has TRBV6-1 and TRBJ2-3; weak D call: TRBD2 (5 bases). There are 14 residues in the CDR3. V lost 2 bases and J lost 5, with 11 bases in between. Germline V lookup: CDR1 MNHNS, CDR2 SASEGT. CDR3 sequence (DNA): TGTGCCAGCAGTGAACGCGGCGCGGGAGATACGCAGTATTTT. It codes for CASSERGAGDTQYF.

CDR3 residues: CASSRLQGPRAGAFF. CDR3 coding DNA: TGTGCCAGCAGCCGATTACAGGGGCCCAGGGCCGGGGCTTTCTTT. The gene calls are TRBV5-5 and TRBJ1-1, with 7 positions matching TRBD1. CDR1 and CDR2 (germline): SGHKS, YYEKEE (reference sequence). The CDR3 is made up of 15 amino acids. J was trimmed by 11 bases and V by 4 bases; bases with no gene match: 17. Full variable domain (missing parts from reference TRBV5-5 and TRBJ1-1): DAGVTQSPTHLIKTRGQQVTLRCSPISGHKSVSWYQQVLGQGPQFIFQYYEKEERGRGNFPDRFSARQFPNYSSELNVNALLLGDSALYLCASSRLQGPRAGAFFGQGTRLTVV.

The gene calls are TRBV5-4 and TRBJ2-4; D tentatively fits TRBD1 or TRBD2 (6 bases each). Germline V gene sequence: CDR1 SGHNT, CDR2 YYREEE (reference sequence). With 0 bases removed from V and 13 bases from J, the gap between germline ends came to 20 bases. The CDR3 is 15 residues long. CDR3 amino acids: CASSLVGGLAGEQYF. The DNA of the CDR3 is TGTGCCAGCAGCTTGGTCGGGGGCCTGGCGGGTGAGCAGTACTTC.

This clonotype came up many times. The chain links TRBV29-1 to TRBJ2-1, with a possible D match to TRBD1 (5 bases). Per germline, CDR1 SQVTM and CDR2 ANQGSEA. Trimming took 4 bases from V and 8 from J, leaving 9 bases between them. The CDR3 is 11 amino acids. CDR3 nucleotide sequence: TGCAGCGTTGGCAGGGTCGATGAGCAGTTCTTC. Its protein product is CSVGRVDEQFF.

This chain links TRBV6-6 with TRBJ1-5; TRBD1 matches at 11 bases. Germline V gene sequence: CDR1 MNHNY, CDR2 SVGAGI (reference sequence). V was pared by 2 bases and J by 1 base, with 4 bases of the junction left unmatched. The CDR3 is made up of 17 amino acids. The CDR3 DNA reads TGTGCCAGCAGTTACCCCGGGACAGGGGGGAGCAATCAGCCCCAGCATTTT. This encodes CASSYPGTGGSNQPQHF.

This clonotype was detected ten times or more. The chain links TRBV7-2 to TRBJ2-1; tentatively, D is TRBD2 (5 bases). CDR3 length: 13 residues. V was trimmed by 5 bases and J by 9 bases, leaving 14 bases between them. In germline, CDR1 is SGHTA, CDR2 FQGNSA. The CDR3 DNA is TGTGCCAGCAGCGACCTCCGGGGTCCTGAGCAGTTCTTC. As protein: CASSDLRGPEQFF. The variable domain in full, completed from reference TRBV7-2 and TRBJ2-1, reads GAGVSQSPSNKVTEKGKDVELRCDPISGHTALYWYRQSLGQGLEFLIYFQGNSAPDKSGLPSDRFSAERTGGSVSTLTIQRTQQEDSAVYLCASSDLRGPEQFFGPGTRLTVL.

This chain links TRBV7-9 with TRBJ1-4; 11 bases align to TRBD1. Unmatched junction bases numbered 11, after V lost 4 bases and J lost 7 bases. Germline values: CDR1 SEHNR, CDR2 FQNEAQ (reference sequence). This CDR3 spans 17 amino acids. CDR3 loop: CASSSSPSGTGGEKLFF. The CDR3 region has the DNA TGTGCCAGCAGCTCCAGCCCCTCCGGGACAGGGGGTGAAAAACTGTTTTTT.

About this clonotype itself: A much larger clone lies a single base off, so this may be a read error. The rearrangement joins TRBV29-1 to TRBJ2-7; D is possibly TRBD1 (7 bases). The J call may be in error: the DNA end matches TRBJ2-5 better. The germline gives CDR1 SQVTM, CDR2 ANQGSEA. This CDR3 has 14 residues. The CDR3 loop is CGVRQSPGGETQYF. The CDR3 coding sequence is TGCGGCGTGAGGCAGTCCCCAGGGGGGGAGACCCAGTACTTC.

The chain is built from TRBV5-1 and TRBJ2-6; 8 nucleotides agree with TRBD1. From germline, CDR1 is SGHRS and CDR2 YFSETQ. The CDR3 loop spans 17 amino acids. Germline trimming cut 1 base from V and 2 bases from J; bases unmatched to any gene: 5. The CDR3 DNA follows: TGCGCCAGCAGCTTGTCGACAGGGGCGCCTGGGGCCAACGTCCTGACTTTC. Translation: CASSLSTGAPGANVLTF.

The chain has TRBV20-1 and TRBJ2-1; 12 positions match TRBD2. The CDR3 is made up of 19 amino acids. Germline CDR1 DFQATT, CDR2 SNEGSKA (reference sequence). Trimming took 6 bases from V and 1 from J; bases not matched to a gene: 16. CDR3 loop: CSAKKGLAGLGGSYNEQFF. As DNA, the CDR3 is TGCAGTGCCAAAAAGGGACTAGCGGGCCTTGGGGGGTCCTACAATGAGCAGTTCTTC.

The DNA of the CDR3 is TGTGCCAGCAGCGACAGGAGAACGGGACAGCCCCAGCATTTT. Amino acid sequence: CASSDRRTGQPQHF. The genes are TRBV6-5 and TRBJ1-5; perhaps TRBD1 as D (6 bases). Trimming took 6 bases from V and 7 from J, leaving 16 bases between them. The CDR3 spans 14 residues. Germline CDR1 is MNHEY and CDR2 is SVGAGI.

In its sample, this clonotype was seen a few times. DNA of the CDR3: TGTGCCAGCAGTCCGGGGCCTAGCCGGGAAAAACTGTTTTTT. Its translation: CASSPGPSREKLFF. The chain employs TRBV12-3 or TRBV12-4 and TRBJ1-4; TRBD1 might be the D (5 bases). The V end was cut by 5 bases, the J end by 8 bases, with 15 bases between. The CDR3 sequence is 14 residues long.

V usage is TRBV5-6 and J usage is TRBJ2-1; TRBD2 matches at 8 bases. The trim removed 5 bases at V and 7 bases at J, leaving 11 bases unmatched. Germline-derived CDR1 and CDR2 are SGHDT and YYEEEE. The CDR3 runs to 15 residues. CDR3 bases: TGTGCCAGCAGGGTCCCCCGGGGGGGCCGGAATGAGCAGTTCTTC. It translates to CASRVPRGGRNEQFF. The variable domain in full, with the rest retrieved from reference TRBV5-6 and TRBJ2-1, is DAGVTQSPTHLIKTRGQQVTLRCSPKSGHDTVSWYQQALGQGPQFIFQYYEEEERQRGNFPDRFSGHQFPNYSSELNVNALLLGDSALYLCASRVPRGGRNEQFFGPGTRLTVL.